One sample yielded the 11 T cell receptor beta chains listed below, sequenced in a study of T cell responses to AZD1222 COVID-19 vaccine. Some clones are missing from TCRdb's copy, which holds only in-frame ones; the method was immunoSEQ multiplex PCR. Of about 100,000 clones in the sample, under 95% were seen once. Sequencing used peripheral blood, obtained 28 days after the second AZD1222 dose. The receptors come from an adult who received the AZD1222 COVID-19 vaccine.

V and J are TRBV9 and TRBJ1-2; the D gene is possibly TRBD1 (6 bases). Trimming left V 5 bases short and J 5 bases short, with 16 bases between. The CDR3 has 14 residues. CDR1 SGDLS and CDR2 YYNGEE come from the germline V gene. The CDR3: CASSTGGAFYGYTF. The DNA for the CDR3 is TGTGCCAGCAGTACCGGGGGGGCTTTTTATGGCTACACCTTC.

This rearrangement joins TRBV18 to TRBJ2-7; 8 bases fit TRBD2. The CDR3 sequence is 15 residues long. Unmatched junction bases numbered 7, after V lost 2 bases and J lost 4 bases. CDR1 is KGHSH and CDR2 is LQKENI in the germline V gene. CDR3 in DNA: TGTGCCAGCTCACCAGGGACTAGGGTCGCTTACGAGCAGTACTTC. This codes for CASSPGTRVAYEQYF.

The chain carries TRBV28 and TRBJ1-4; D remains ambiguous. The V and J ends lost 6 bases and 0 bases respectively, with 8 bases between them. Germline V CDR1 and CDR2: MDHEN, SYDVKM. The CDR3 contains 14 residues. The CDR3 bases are TGTGCCAGCAGCCTTGAGACAACTAATGAAAAACTGTTTTTT. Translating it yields CASSLETTNEKLFF.

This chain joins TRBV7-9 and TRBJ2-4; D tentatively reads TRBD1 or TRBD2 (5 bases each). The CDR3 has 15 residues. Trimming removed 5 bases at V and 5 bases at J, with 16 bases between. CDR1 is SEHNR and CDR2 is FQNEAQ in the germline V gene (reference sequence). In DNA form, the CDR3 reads TGTGCCAGCAGCCGCCCGGGTGTGGGGGAAAACATTCAGTACTTC. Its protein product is CASSRPGVGENIQYF.

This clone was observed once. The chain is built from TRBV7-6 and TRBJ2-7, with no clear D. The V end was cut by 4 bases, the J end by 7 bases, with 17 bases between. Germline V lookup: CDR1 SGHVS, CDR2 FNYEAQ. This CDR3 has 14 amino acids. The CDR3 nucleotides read TGTGCCAGCAGCTCCCGACGGTCCTCCCGGGAGCAGTACTTC. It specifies CASSSRRSSREQYF.

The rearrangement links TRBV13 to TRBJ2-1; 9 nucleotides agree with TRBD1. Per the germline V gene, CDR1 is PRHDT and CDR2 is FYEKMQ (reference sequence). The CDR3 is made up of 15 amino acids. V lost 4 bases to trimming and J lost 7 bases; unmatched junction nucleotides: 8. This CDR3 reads CASSWRTGVRNEQFF. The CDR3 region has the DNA TGTGCCAGCAGCTGGCGGACAGGGGTCCGTAATGAGCAGTTCTTC.

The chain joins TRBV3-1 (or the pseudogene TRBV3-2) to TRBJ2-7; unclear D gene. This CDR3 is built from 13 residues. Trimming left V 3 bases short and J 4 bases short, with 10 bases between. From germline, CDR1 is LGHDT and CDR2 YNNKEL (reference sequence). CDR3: CASSHPPRYEQYF. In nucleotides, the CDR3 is TGTGCCAGCAGCCATCCCCCAAGGTACGAGCAGTACTTC.

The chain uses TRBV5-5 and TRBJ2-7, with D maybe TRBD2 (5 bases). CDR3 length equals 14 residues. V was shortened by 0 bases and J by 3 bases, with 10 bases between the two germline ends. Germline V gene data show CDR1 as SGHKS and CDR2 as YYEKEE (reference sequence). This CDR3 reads CASSLVGVIYEQYF. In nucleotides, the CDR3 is TGTGCCAGCAGCTTGGTGGGAGTCATCTACGAGCAGTACTTC. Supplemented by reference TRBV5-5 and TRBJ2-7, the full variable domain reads DAGVTQSPTHLIKTRGQQVTLRCSPISGHKSVSWYQQVLGQGPQFIFQYYEKEERGRGNFPDRFSARQFPNYSSELNVNALLLGDSALYLCASSLVGVIYEQYFGPGTRLTVT.

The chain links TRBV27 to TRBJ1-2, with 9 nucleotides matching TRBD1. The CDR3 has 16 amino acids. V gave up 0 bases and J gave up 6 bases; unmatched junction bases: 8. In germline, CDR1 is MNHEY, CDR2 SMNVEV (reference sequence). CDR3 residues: CASSLSKGQGRNGYTF. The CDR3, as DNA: TGTGCCAGCAGTTTATCTAAGGGACAGGGTAGGAATGGCTACACCTTC.

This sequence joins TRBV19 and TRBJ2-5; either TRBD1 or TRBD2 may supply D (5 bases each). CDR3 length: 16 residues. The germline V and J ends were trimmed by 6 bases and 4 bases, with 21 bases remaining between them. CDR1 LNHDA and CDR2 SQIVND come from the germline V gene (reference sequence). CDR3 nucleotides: TGTGCCAGTAGCCCTTCCGGGGCCAACCGAAGAGAGACCCAGTACTTC. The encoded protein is CASSPSGANRRETQYF.

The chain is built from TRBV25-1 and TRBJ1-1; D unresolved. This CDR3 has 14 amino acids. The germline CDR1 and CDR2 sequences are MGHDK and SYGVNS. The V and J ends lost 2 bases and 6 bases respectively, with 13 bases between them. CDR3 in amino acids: CASSEGRARAEAFF. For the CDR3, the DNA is TGTGCCAGCAGTGAAGGACGGGCGAGGGCTGAAGCTTTCTTT.